This T cell receptor beta chain was captured by sequencing in a study of cytomegalovirus exposure and HLA in healthy donors (TCRdb year 2017). For the wider study: According to an earlier analysis of a few hundred of the donors, 150 million to 200 million T cells yielded roughly 110 million unique TCR beta sequences and roughly 280 Gb of sequence data. The study aimed to test whether signatures of past pathogen exposure could be identified by cataloging public T cell receptors. An earlier analysis of some 500 of the donors applied high-throughput TCR beta sequencing to assess whether each TCR beta V gene segment acted as functional or pseudogenic. Both class I and class II loci were covered by HLA typing, at four-digit resolution. Of the 300 to 500 genotyped donors, less than 90% were placed in the genetic ancestry cluster associated with self-reported Caucasian donors. Every repertoire in the discovery cohort had been generated on one and the same sequencing platform. Four to six DR-DQ haplotypes were handled as single units for association and clustering, since linkage in the cohort was strong. An early release covering about 600 HLA-typed donors comprised roughly 300 gigabases of sequencing data and around 80 million unique TCR sequences. Alongside the repertoire data, information on donor age, sex, ethnicity and CMV serostatus was compiled. To predict cytomegalovirus infection status, the study combined high-throughput TCR immunosequencing, statistical association of individual TCRs with disease status, and machine learning. A later analysis re-examined previously published TCR beta repertoires from 600 to 700 donors and added high-resolution HLA genotyping to investigate patterns of TCR occurrence. Besides the first cohort of approximately 670 subjects, a separate validation cohort made up of over a hundred different subjects was used. A later genetic analysis used genome-wide SNP genotypes for 398 of the 666 donors, treating that subset as a discovery cohort. On average, around 240,000 unique TCR beta nucleotide sequences were sequenced per donor among more than 350 genotyped donors of the cohort, with roughly 18% of those sequences being non-productive. In the later analysis, no new phenotypic data were used to find candidate immune exposures; instead, reliance was placed on TCR beta sequences and their occurrence across donors. The study profiled the T cell repertoires of 500 to 800 subjects by immunosequencing and related them to cytomegalovirus serostatus. The number of donors typed differed by locus, with 629-630 for A, B, C, DRB1 and DQB1, more than 500 for DQA1, about 610 for DPA1, and over 400 for DPB1. Broader findings and caveats from the paper: Because HLA typing was unavailable for some donors at each locus, only the typed subset was used in association tests. A later genetic analysis associated a missense DCLRE1C variant with V-gene and J-gene trimming of TCR beta chains, and an independent cohort replicated the association. A later analysis found that HLA-associated TCR beta chains were more clonally expanded and had lower generation probabilities than equally common non-associated chains. The classifier was reported to diagnose cytomegalovirus status with high specificity and sensitivity in both the original cohort and the validation cohort. It was suggested by the authors that the approach could potentially be generalized to other disease states and immunological phenotypes. CMV serostatus was the only immune exposure information available for the cohort. Specific HLA alleles were associated with 15,000 to 20,000 TCR beta sequences at a false discovery rate of 0.05 in a later analysis. A total of about 150 TCR beta chains were listed by the study as associated with cytomegalovirus. When HLA alleles, especially DR and DQ, strongly co-occurred, TCR associations were difficult to assign to individual alleles. According to a later analysis, parvovirus B19, influenza, CMV and Epstein-Barr virus appeared linked to several top co-occurrence clusters. Three of the identified cytomegalovirus-associated TCR beta chains were confirmed in vitro to be specific for cytomegalovirus antigens. The sequencing pipeline was judged likely to have produced a cluster of highly shared sequence variants as a technical artifact. The 87-base-pair reads could not distinguish some IMGT-functional V segments, including TRBV6-2 and TRBV6-3, so those segments were excluded. Only TCR beta chains were sequenced in this cohort, and the absence of alpha or paired-chain data limited detectable features. Correlated functional status among segregating V segments might reflect linkage disequilibrium, but an unknown experimental factor could not be ruled out. In a later analysis, most CMV-associated TCR beta chains were found to appear HLA-restricted, with HLA associations seemingly driven largely by CMV exposure. Broadly in line with IMGT annotations, most TCR beta V segments showed up in productive rearrangements about 90% or about 30% of the time in an earlier analysis of around 550 of the donors. The earlier analysis of some 540 of the donors excluded around 17 rarely observed V segments, including chromosome 9 orphons, because counts were too low. A further reported finding was that TCR beta sequences accurately predicted the HLA-A and HLA-B alleles for most subjects in the first cohort. Sequencing depth was assumed to be roughly uniform across donors in the presence/absence analyses, though that assumption may not hold. A later genetic analysis reported fewer N-insertions in productive TCRs among donors in an Asian-associated ancestry cluster than the roughly 670-donor mean. In a later analysis, TCR association rates were found to vary across HLA loci, with the most associated TCRs seen for DRB1 alleles and the fewest for HLA-C alleles. While some public TCRs were present in many individuals, most TCR sequences turned up only very rarely across donors.

Notes on this clone: The antigen it recognizes is unknown. Base qualities are not recorded, but no much larger clone differs from it by a single base.

The cohort comprised more than 550 healthy bone marrow donors. All cohort members were sampled while nominally healthy, although unrecorded immune exposures were likely present. The donor was CMV seropositive and was included in the group of approximately 310 seropositive cohort members. Every donor gave a peripheral blood sample, and the peripheral blood mononuclear cells from that sample were used for TCR beta sequencing. Genomic DNA was extracted from the blood cell samples with the Qiagen DNeasy Blood Extraction Kit. Receptor amplification or capture employed the immunoSEQ multiplex PCR assay. A mixture of 60 forward primers for TCR Vbeta segments and 13 reverse primers for TCR Jbeta segments was used in the multiplex PCR. Amplification of the CDR3 region of rearranged TCR beta genes was performed with a multiplex PCR assay on genomic DNA. Amplified TCR beta libraries were sequenced as 87-base-pair reads on the Illumina HiSeq System. As for the original processing: A later analysis counted about 80 million unique TCR beta chains across the 550 to 750 repertoires, and some 12 million of these chains were shared by at least two donors. Raw reads were error-corrected and collapsed into unique sequences with a nearest-neighbor algorithm that merged closely related sequences to remove PCR and sequencing errors. V, D and J gene segments were assigned by aligning CDR3 sequences to IMGT reference sequences. For a sequence to be retained, at least a six-nucleotide match to both a V gene segment and a J gene segment was required. Rearrangements were called productive when the CDR3 lacked stop codons and stayed in frame with V and J; all others were non-productive. Following IMGT convention, CDR3 was defined as the stretch from the second conserved V-encoded cysteine up to the conserved J-encoded phenylalanine. The earlier analysis of roughly 590 of the donors excluded sequences that lacked an unambiguous match to a single V gene segment. An earlier analysis of around 600 of the donors classified V segments as functional when productive rearrangements were above 56.7% and as segregating when the standard deviation between donors was above 5%. To diagnose cytomegalovirus status from the catalog of TCR beta chain sequences, a statistical classification framework was built. In a later analysis, TCR nucleotide sequences were compared against IMGT/GENE-DB human TR gene sequences so that V and J genes could be assigned. Using the TCRdist pipeline, a later analysis assigned CDR3 sequences along with most-parsimonious VDJ recombination scenarios. In a later analysis, each TCR beta chain was defined by its CDR3 amino acid sequence together with its V-gene family, and reads without a unique V-gene family were excluded. As a way to deal with suspected cross-contamination and a sequencing artifact, a later analysis dropped 450 to 600 nucleotide sequences that were highly shared and had low generation probability. A later analysis calculated a clonal expansion index for each public chain from normalized within-repertoire ranks of inferred template counts. A later analysis computed generation probabilities with a VDJ recombination model fitted to out-of-frame rearrangements, and checked the results against IGoR. In a later analysis, hypergeometric tests were used to score TCR-TCR, TCR-HLA and TCR-CMV co-occurrence, with a repertoire-size bias correction applied to TCR pairs. To estimate false discovery rates, a later analysis permuted the HLA or CMV assignments 20 times. A later analysis grouped co-occurring TCRs with DBSCAN, adding TCRdist sequence similarity when clustering within HLA-allele-positive subsets. Repertoires with fewer than 30,000 or more than 120,000 public chains, plus five repertoires with anomalous nucleotide sharing, were excluded from co-occurrence clustering. The clones in this table, taken by TCRdb from immuneACCESS, are in-frame only. Not every clone is retained; where verified, under half of the shortfall comes from an unresolved V gene, and the cause of the rest is unknown. V and J calls and clone size are copied from that table; D and trimming were computed from the DNA. The sample table records about 120,000 clones; approximately 78% of these occur just once. Roughly 3.1% of the sample goes to the ten largest clones.

The germline V gene (reference sequence) specifies SEHNR as CDR1 and FQNEAQ as CDR2. The junction carries 17 bases between V and J, which are trimmed by 5 bases and 1 base respectively. The CDR3, cysteine through phenylalanine, is 16 amino acids long. The only DNA kept is the CDR3, 48 bases in frame from the first base. The receptor comes from a woman aged 25 to 39 in good health and CMV-seropositive. The sequence joins TRBV7-9 to TRBJ1-1, with the D segment identity uncertain. Specimen: PBMCs. The nucleotide sequence reads as follows: TGTGCCAGCAGCCTAAGGACGGGTGGGAGGAACACTGAAGCTTTCTTT. It encodes CASSLRTGGRNTEAFF.